This record covers a single T cell receptor (beta chain). Its antigen remains unidentified. The data were taken from a study of cytomegalovirus exposure and HLA in healthy donors. Points from the study as a whole: Segments of the TCR beta V type were, in most cases, productive about 87% or about 30% of the time in an earlier analysis. Researchers counted roughly 150 TCR beta chains as cytomegalovirus-associated. Among TCR beta chains of equal frequency, HLA-associated ones were more clonally expanded in a later analysis.

The primer mix had 60 Vbeta and 13 Jbeta primers. The data were produced by immunoSEQ multiplex PCR, yet TCRdb's version contains in-frame clones alone and is incomplete. The repertoire holds under 200,000 clones, with 60% to 85% as singletons. The CDR3 is made up of 12 amino acids. The origin of this receptor is a man in his thirties or forties in good health and CMV-seropositive. The sample taken for sequencing was PBMCs. The rearrangement joins TRBV21-1 to TRBJ2-7; the table's D gene call, TRBD1, was not cross checked with the DNA. TRBV21-1 constitutes a pseudogene. CDR3 protein: CASGTGKNEQYF. The CDR3 DNA sequence: TGTGCCAGCGGGACAGGGAAAAACGAGCAGTACTTC.